Listed here is a single TCR beta chain. No antigen is known for it. The data were produced by immunoSEQ multiplex PCR, yet TCRdb's version contains in-frame clones alone and is incomplete. The sample has 150,000 to 200,000 clones, 80% to 95% seen once. This sample is drawn from a study of T cell responses to AZD1222 COVID-19 vaccine. Points from the study as a whole: The peak T cell response came first, and repertoires were sampled only after it. Baseline seropositivity characterized only six AZD1222 recipients. Dominant CD4 TCR responses targeted spike regions 160-218 and 743-854.

The clonotype was recovered from an adult in good health. The source material was peripheral blood, sampled on day 0 of AZD1222 vaccination.

The CDR3 protein is CSLNGREGLDTQYF. As DNA, the CDR3 is TGCAGCCTCAATGGGCGGGAGGGCCTAGATACGCAGTATTTT. V is TRBV29-1 and J is TRBJ2-3; 9 nucleotides match TRBD2. The trim removed 8 bases at V and 5 bases at J, leaving 11 bases unmatched. Germline V gene sequence: CDR1 SQVTM, CDR2 ANQGSEA. The CDR3 sequence is 14 residues long.